This TCR beta chain came from a study of CD8 T cells in Susac syndrome. Reverse transcription of about 0.5 to 1 ug RNA was carried out with random hexamers. TCRdb processed the immunoSEQ multiplex PCR reads anew with MiXCR; each CDR3 protein has one entry. Of roughly 50,000 distinct CDR3 sequences listed, nearly 95% are singletons. V trimming: 5 bases; J trimming: 0 bases; junction bases outside the gene matches: 6. CDR1 is SEHNR, CDR2 FQNEAQ, per germline (reference sequence). The CDR3 has 16 residues. Sequenced sample: CD8+ T cells from PBMCs. The clonotype comes from a human donor in good health. V is TRBV7-9 and J is TRBJ2-1; TRBD2 agrees at 8 bases. The CDR3 sequence is CASSPFLAGSYNEQFF. As DNA, the CDR3 is TGTGCCAGCAGCCCCTTCCTAGCGGGCTCCTACAATGAGCAGTTCTTC.